The next 3 T cell receptor beta chains were all read from a single sample in a study of blood T cell repertoires in COVID-19 (dated by TCRdb to 2020 to 2022). Libraries came from the immunoSEQ multiplex PCR assay. The clones in this table, taken by TCRdb from immuneACCESS, are in-frame only. Not every clone is retained; where verified, under half of the shortfall comes from an unresolved V gene, and the cause of the rest is unknown. For this sample there are 150,000 to 200,000 clones; about 81% appear just once. Around 11% of the sample belongs to the ten largest clones. Sequenced input: peripheral blood. The receptors here all came from a woman aged 80 or older with COVID-19, enrolled during active disease.

The chain employs TRBV6-2 or TRBV6-3 and TRBJ1-1; D may be TRBD1 (5 bases). V was trimmed by 5 bases and J by 1 base, leaving 11 bases between them. The CDR3 runs to 14 residues. CDR1 and CDR2 (germline): MNHEY, SVGEGT. This chain's CDR3 is CASSRAGPNTEAFF. As DNA, the CDR3 is TGTGCCAGCAGTCGCGCAGGGCCGAACACTGAAGCTTTCTTT.

The chain uses TRBV19 and TRBJ2-1; TRBD2 agrees at 9 bases. Per germline, CDR1 LNHDA and CDR2 SQIVND (reference sequence). CDR3 length equals 18 residues. The V and J ends lost 2 bases and 4 bases, in that order; junction bases with no gene match: 12. The CDR3 here is CASSISPLAGIGYNEQFF. CDR3 DNA sequence: TGTGCCAGTAGTATATCCCCGCTAGCGGGAATAGGTTACAATGAGCAGTTCTTC.

With respect to this clone: The same CDR3 can be traced to other DNA sequences in this sample. The chain has TRBV28 and TRBJ2-5, with unresolved D. With 4 bases removed from V and 4 bases from J, the gap between germline ends came to 4 bases. CDR1 and CDR2 from the germline V gene are MDHEN and SYDVKM. The CDR3 loop spans 11 amino acids. DNA for the CDR3: TGTGCCAGCAGTTCCAGAGAGACCCAGTACTTC. The encoded protein is CASSSRETQYF. Full variable domain (missing parts from reference TRBV28 and TRBJ2-5): DVKVTQSSRYLVKRTGEKVFLECVQDMDHENMFWYRQDPGLGLRLIYFSYDVKMKEKGDIPEGYSVSREKKERFSLILESASTNQTSMYLCASSSRETQYFGPGTRLLVL.